This TCR beta chain was documented in a study of T cell changes during pregnancy in multiple sclerosis. CDR1 and CDR2 from the germline V gene are SGHTA and FQGNSA. The CDR3 is made up of 15 amino acids. Trimming cost V 5 bases and J 0 bases, with 13 bases left between them. Produced via immunoSEQ multiplex PCR; TCRdb's table is partial and in-frame only. The sample holds about 36,000 clones, around nine tenths seen once. Specimen: CD8+ T cells from peripheral blood mononuclear cells, collected in the third trimester of pregnancy. The source is a female donor with multiple sclerosis, enrolled in a pregnancy study. The rearrangement joins TRBV7-2 to TRBJ1-2; D is undetermined. CDR3 loop: CASSGERRPNYGYTF. The CDR3 nucleotides are TGTGCCAGCAGCGGAGAGAGACGGCCTAACTATGGCTACACCTTC.